This note documents a single T cell receptor (beta chain) sequence. The sample originates from a study of OX40 agonist ivuxolimab in advanced cancers. The assay was immunoSEQ multiplex PCR, and TCRdb's table has in-frame clones only and misses some. The table includes tens of thousands of clones, 90% detected once. Sampling times: baseline, cycle 4 day 1, cycle 7 day 1. Looked up from germline, CDR1 is SNHLY and CDR2 is FYNNEI. Between the trimmed V and J ends, which lost 5 bases and 4 bases, there was a span of 15 bases. The CDR3 contains 16 residues. This TCR derives from an adult with an advanced solid tumor such as melanoma, head and neck, liver or kidney cancer. The V and J genes are TRBV2 and TRBJ1-6, with D perhaps matching TRBD1 (5 bases). The sample here was CD4+ or CD8+ T cells sorted from blood, taken in a trial of the OX40 agonist ivuxolimab. Written as DNA, the CDR3 is TGTGCCAGCAGTAACGACCCGGGACCGTATAATTCACCCCTCCACTTT. It is translated as CASSNDPGPYNSPLHF.